The 8 T cell receptor beta chains presented below share a single source sample, sequenced in a study of identical twins. TCRdb re-called the 5' RACE reads with MiXCR, one entry per CDR3 protein. In the table there are fewer than 250,000 distinct CDR3 sequences, roughly 7% of which are singletons. These records were also assigned to another study, of yellow fever vaccine responses in identical twins.

Material: memory (CD45RO+) T cells sorted from blood. These receptor sequences come from a woman aged 18-29 years in good health.

Comments on this clonotype: Since a much larger clone is just one base distant, this may be a read error. The chain uses TRBV5-1 and TRBJ1-2, with D perhaps TRBD1 (6 bases). The CDR3 is made up of 13 amino acids. Germline CDR1 SGHRS, CDR2 YFSETQ. The CDR3: CASNLDRYYGYTF. The CDR3 DNA reads as TGCGCCAGCAACTTGGACAGATACTATGGCTACACCTTC.

The rearrangement links TRBV2 to TRBJ2-3; possible D gene TRBD2, 7 bases. The CDR3 has 14 amino acids. V gave up 8 bases and J gave up 6 bases, with 18 bases separating them. Germline V lookup: CDR1 SNHLY, CDR2 FYNNEI. The CDR3 loop is CASAGAGDPDTQYF. In nucleotides, the CDR3 is TGTGCCAGCGCGGGGGCAGGGGATCCGGATACGCAGTATTTT.

This clonotype was picked up many times. The rearrangement uses TRBV20-1 and TRBJ2-6; D not certain. CDR3 size: 15 residues. The V end was cut by 0 bases, the J end by 2 bases, with 8 bases between. Germline V gene sequence: CDR1 DFQATT, CDR2 SNEGSKA (reference sequence). CDR3 DNA sequence: TGCAGTGCTAGAGAATGGGCAACTGGGGCCAACGTCCTGACTTTC. This gives the protein CSAREWATGANVLTF.

This clonotype was counted many times. The chain joins TRBV20-1 to TRBJ1-1, with D possibly matching TRBD1 (5 bases). Germline CDR1 reads DFQATT; CDR2 reads SNEGSKA (reference sequence). The CDR3 spans 12 residues. V was clipped by 4 bases and J by 1 base, with 7 bases between them. This CDR3 reads CSAMGENTEAFF. CDR3 bases: TGCAGTGCTATGGGGGAGAACACTGAAGCTTTCTTT.

This clonotype was detected many times. The chain joins TRBV3-1 to TRBJ2-1, with 7 nucleotides matching TRBD1. V lost 4 bases, J lost 7 bases, and 4 bases stayed unmatched. Germline V gives CDR1 LGHDT, CDR2 YNNKEL (reference sequence). The CDR3 runs to 13 residues. The CDR3 sequence: CASSLQGRNEQFF. In DNA, the CDR3 is TGTGCCAGCAGCCTACAGGGGCGGAATGAGCAGTTCTTC.

This clonotype has more than one count but fewer than ten. This sequence joins TRBV11-3 and TRBJ2-7, with 11 nucleotides matching TRBD2. V lost 1 base and J lost 5; bases outside the gene matches: 1. Per germline, CDR1 SGHNT and CDR2 YENEEA. This CDR3 comprises 14 residues. The CDR3 DNA is TGTGCCAGCAGCTTAGGTAGCGGGAGGGACGAGCAGTACTTC. Amino acid sequence: CASSLGSGRDEQYF.

This clonotype was counted a few times. CDR3 loop: CSAPLGVETQYF. CDR3 nucleotide sequence: TGCAGTGCACCTCTGGGCGTGGAGACCCAGTACTTC. The chain is built from TRBV20-1 and TRBJ2-5; D ambiguous. CDR1 DFQATT and CDR2 SNEGSKA come from the germline V gene (reference sequence). The CDR3 is 12 amino acids. V lost 6 bases and J lost 5, with 13 bases in between.

This clonotype was counted between two and nine times. The V call is TRBV10-2, the J call TRBJ2-1, with TRBD2 identical over 7 bases. V was clipped by 4 bases and J by 12 bases; unmatched bases: 15. The length of the CDR3 is 15 residues. The germline V gene encodes CDR1 WSHSY and CDR2 SAAADI. This CDR3 reads CASSAGGGPGWWQFF. The CDR3 DNA reads as TGCGCCAGCAGTGCGGGAGGCGGCCCGGGTTGGTGGCAGTTCTTC.